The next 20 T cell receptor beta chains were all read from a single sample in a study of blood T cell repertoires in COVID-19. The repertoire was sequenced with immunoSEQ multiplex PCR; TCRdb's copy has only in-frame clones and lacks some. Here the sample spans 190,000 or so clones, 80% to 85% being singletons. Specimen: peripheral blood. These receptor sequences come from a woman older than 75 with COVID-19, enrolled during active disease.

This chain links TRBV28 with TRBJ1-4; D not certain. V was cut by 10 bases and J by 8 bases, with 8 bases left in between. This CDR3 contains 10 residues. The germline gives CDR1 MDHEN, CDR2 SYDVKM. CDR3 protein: CATGGEKLFF. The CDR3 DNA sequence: TGTGCCACCGGCGGGGAAAAACTGTTTTTT.

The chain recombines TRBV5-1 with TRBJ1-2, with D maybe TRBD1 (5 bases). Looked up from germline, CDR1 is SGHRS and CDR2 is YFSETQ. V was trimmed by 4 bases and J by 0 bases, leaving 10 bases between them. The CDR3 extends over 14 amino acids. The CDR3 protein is CASSPQEPNYGYTF. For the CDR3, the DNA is TGCGCCAGCAGCCCACAGGAGCCTAACTATGGCTACACCTTC.

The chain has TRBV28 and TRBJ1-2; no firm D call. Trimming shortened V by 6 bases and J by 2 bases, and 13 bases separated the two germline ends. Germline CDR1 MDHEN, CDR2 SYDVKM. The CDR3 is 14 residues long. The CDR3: CASSLPGNNYGYTF. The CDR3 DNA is TGTGCCAGCAGCCTTCCGGGGAACAACTATGGCTACACCTTC.

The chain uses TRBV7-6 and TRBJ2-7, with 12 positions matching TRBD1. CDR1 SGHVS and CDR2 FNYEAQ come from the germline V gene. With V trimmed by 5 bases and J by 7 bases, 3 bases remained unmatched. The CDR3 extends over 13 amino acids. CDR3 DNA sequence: TGTGCCAGCAGCGGGACAGGGGGCGGGGAGCAGTACTTC. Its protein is CASSGTGGGEQYF.

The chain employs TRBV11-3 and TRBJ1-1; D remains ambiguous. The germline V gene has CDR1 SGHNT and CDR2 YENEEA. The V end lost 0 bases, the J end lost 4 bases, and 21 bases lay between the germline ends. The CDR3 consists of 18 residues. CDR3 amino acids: CASSLDVLPSTFSTEAFF. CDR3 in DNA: TGTGCCAGCAGCTTAGACGTGCTCCCATCTACTTTTAGCACTGAAGCTTTCTTT.

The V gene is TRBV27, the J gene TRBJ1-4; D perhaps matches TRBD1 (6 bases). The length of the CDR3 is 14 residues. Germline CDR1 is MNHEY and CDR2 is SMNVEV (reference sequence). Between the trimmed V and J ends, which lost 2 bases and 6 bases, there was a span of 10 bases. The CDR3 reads CASSLAQGHEKLFF. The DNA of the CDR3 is TGTGCCAGCAGTTTAGCACAGGGCCATGAAAAACTGTTTTTT.

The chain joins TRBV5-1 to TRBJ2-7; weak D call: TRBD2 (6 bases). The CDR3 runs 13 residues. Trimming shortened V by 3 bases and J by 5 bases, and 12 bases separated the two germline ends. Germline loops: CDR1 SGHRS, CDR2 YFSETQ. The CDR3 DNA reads TGCGCCAGCAGCTCTTGGAGGGCCGACGAGCAGTACTTC. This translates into CASSSWRADEQYF.

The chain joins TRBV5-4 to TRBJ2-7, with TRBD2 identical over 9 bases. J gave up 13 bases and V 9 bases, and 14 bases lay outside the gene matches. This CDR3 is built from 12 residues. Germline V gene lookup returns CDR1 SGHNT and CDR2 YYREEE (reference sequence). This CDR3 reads CATKSSGGPHYF. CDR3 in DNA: TGTGCCACCAAGAGTAGCGGGGGCCCTCACTACTTC.

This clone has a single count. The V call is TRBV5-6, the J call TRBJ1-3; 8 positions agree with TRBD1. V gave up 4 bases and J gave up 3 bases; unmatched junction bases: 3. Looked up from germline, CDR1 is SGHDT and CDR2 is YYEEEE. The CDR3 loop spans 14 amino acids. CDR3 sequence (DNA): TGTGCCAGCAGCCGGACAGGGCGTGGAAACACCATATATTTT. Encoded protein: CASSRTGRGNTIYF.

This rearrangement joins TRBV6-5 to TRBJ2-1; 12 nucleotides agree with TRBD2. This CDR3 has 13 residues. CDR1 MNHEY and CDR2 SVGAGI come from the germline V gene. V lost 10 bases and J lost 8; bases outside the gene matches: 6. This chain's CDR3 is CATTGLAGDEQFF. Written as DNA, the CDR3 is TGTGCCACCACGGGACTAGCGGGCGATGAGCAGTTCTTC.

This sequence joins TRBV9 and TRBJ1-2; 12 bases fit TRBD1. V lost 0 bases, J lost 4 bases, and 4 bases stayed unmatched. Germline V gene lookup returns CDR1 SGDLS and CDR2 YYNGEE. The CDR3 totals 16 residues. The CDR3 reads CASSVGGQGAVYGYTF. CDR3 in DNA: TGTGCCAGCAGCGTAGGGGGACAGGGGGCAGTCTATGGCTACACCTTC.

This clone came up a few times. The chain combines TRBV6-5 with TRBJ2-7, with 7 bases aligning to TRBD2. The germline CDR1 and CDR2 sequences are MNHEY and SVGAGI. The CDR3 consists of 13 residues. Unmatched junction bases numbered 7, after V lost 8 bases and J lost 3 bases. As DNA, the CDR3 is TGTGCCAGCTGGCAGGGAGGGTACTACGAGCAGTACTTC. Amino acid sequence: CASWQGGYYEQYF.

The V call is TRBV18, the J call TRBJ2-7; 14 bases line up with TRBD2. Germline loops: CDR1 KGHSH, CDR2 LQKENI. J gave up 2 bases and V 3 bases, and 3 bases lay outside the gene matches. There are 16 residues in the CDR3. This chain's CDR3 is CASSPPGLAGAYEQYF. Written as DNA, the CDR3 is TGTGCCAGCTCACCTCCGGGACTAGCGGGGGCCTACGAGCAGTACTTC.

CDR3 bases: TGCGCCAGCAGCTTGCGAGGGCGGGAGGGCCACACAGATACGCAGTATTTT. Translation gives CASSLRGREGHTDTQYF. The chain links TRBV5-1 to TRBJ2-3, with 9 nucleotides matching TRBD2. The CDR3 totals 17 residues. Germline V CDR1 and CDR2: SGHRS, YFSETQ. V shed 1 base, J shed 2 bases, and the junction held 8 bases outside the gene matches.

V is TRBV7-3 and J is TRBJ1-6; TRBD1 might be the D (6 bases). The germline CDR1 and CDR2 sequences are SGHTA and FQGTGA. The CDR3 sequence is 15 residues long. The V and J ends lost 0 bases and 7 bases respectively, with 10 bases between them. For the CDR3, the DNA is TGTGCCAGCAGCTTAACGTCAGGGGCCAATTCACCCCTCCACTTT. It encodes CASSLTSGANSPLHF.

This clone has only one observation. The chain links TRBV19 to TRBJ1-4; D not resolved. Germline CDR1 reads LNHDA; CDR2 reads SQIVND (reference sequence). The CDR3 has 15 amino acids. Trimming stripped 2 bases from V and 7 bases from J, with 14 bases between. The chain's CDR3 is CASSILGPRSEKLFF. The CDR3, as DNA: TGTGCCAGTAGTATACTCGGCCCGAGGAGTGAAAAACTGTTTTTT.

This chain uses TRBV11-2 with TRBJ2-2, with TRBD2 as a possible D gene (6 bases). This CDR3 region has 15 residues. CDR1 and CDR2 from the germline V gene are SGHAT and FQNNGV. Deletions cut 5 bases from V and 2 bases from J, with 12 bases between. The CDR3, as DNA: TGTGCCAGCAGCCCCGGGAGAACAAACACCGGGGAGCTGTTTTTT. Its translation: CASSPGRTNTGELFF.

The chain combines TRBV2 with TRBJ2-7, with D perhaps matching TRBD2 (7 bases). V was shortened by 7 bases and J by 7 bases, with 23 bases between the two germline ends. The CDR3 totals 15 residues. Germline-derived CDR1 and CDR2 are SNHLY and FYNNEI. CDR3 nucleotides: TGTGCCAGCAATGGTGGTACCGGACAGCGGGGTGAGCAGTACTTC. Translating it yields CASNGGTGQRGEQYF.

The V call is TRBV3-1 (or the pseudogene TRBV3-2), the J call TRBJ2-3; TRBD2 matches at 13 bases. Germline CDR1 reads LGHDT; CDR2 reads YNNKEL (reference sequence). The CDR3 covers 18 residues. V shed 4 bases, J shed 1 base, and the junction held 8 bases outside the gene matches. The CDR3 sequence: CASSRGTSGAPGTDTQYF. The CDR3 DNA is TGTGCCAGCAGCCGCGGGACTAGCGGGGCCCCAGGCACAGATACGCAGTATTTT.

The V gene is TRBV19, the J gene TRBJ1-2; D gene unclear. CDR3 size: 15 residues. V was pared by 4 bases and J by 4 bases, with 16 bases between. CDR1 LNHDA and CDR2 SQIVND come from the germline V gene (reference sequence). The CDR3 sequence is CASSKGGPGFYGYTF. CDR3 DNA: TGTGCCAGTAGTAAGGGAGGGCCGGGATTCTATGGCTACACCTTC.